These T cell receptor beta chains were read from a single sample in a study of early T cells in non-severe SARS-CoV-2 infection. Using its own MiXCR run on the 5' RACE reads, TCRdb lists one record per CDR3 protein. The sample yields some 54,000 distinct CDR3 sequences, approximately 11% seen once. Sequencing input: whole blood. The receptors originated from an adult who was a healthcare worker with PCR-confirmed SARS-CoV-2 infection or an uninfected control (not recorded which). The CDR3 runs from the conserved cysteine through the conserved F or W. Fields, in order: J gene, D gene, clone size, V gene, CDR3 protein, CDR3 DNA. The D gene is left open where the match is weak. Clone size is given for some rows only: seen once, a few or many times, or a class if the clone is expanded.

TRBJ1-1,NA,many,TRBV24-1,CATSTGNTEAFF,TGTGCCACCAGTACGGGGAACACTGAAGCTTTCTTT
TRBJ2-7,TRBD1,NA,TRBV4-1,CASSQVTGQGIYEQYF,TGCGCCAGCAGCCAAGTAACGGGACAGGGGATCTACGAGCAGTACTTC
TRBJ1-5,NA,many,TRBV6-2/TRBV6-3,CASARAGSNQPQHF,TGTGCCAGTGCCCGGGCTGGGTCTAATCAGCCCCAGCATTTT
TRBJ2-3,TRBD1,few,TRBV29-1,CSVGVGQGWEDTQYF,TGCAGCGTTGGGGTTGGACAGGGCTGGGAGGATACGCAGTATTTT
TRBJ1-1,NA,NA,TRBV12-3/TRBV12-4,CASTTTGVGEAFF,TGTGCCAGCACCACAACCGGGGTTGGTGAAGCTTTCTTT
TRBJ2-7,NA,many,TRBV6-5,CASSYLRSEQYF,TGTGCCAGCAGTTACTTGAGGAGCGAGCAGTACTTC
TRBJ1-2,NA,few,TRBV4-3,CASSQDLVRSRDGYTF,TGCGCCAGCAGCCAAGATCTAGTGCGCTCACGGGATGGCTACACCTTC
TRBJ2-7,NA,NA,TRBV4-3,CASSQGGLGYEQYF,TGCGCCAGCAGCCAAGGGGGTTTGGGGTACGAGCAGTACTTC
TRBJ1-4,TRBD1,few,TRBV20-1,CSARGQGSVTNEKLFF,TGCAGTGCTAGGGGACAGGGATCGGTAACTAATGAAAAACTGTTTTTT
TRBJ1-5,TRBD1,few,TRBV27,CASSRTGGSNQPQHF,TGTGCCAGCAGCCGGACAGGGGGCAGCAATCAGCCCCAGCATTTT
TRBJ1-1,NA,NA,TRBV29-1,CSVVRASNTEAFF,TGCAGCGTTGTTCGGGCGTCGAACACTGAAGCTTTCTTT
TRBJ1-1,NA,many,TRBV5-6,CASSMDSLNTEAFF,TGTGCCAGCAGCATGGACAGTCTGAACACTGAAGCTTTCTTT
TRBJ2-7,NA,few,TRBV28,CASSLQGRDEQYF,TGTGCCAGCAGTTTACAGGGGAGAGACGAGCAGTACTTC
TRBJ1-5,NA,NA,TRBV24-1,CATSDSYSNQPQHF,TGTGCCACCAGTGATTCCTACAGTAATCAGCCCCAGCATTTT
TRBJ2-1,NA,many,TRBV6-5,CASSYSGTHNEQFF,TGTGCCAGCAGTTACTCGGGGACCCACAATGAGCAGTTCTTC
TRBJ1-6,NA,few,TRBV10-3,CAISADSNSPLHF,TGTGCCATCAGTGCGGACAGCAATTCACCCCTCCACTTT
TRBJ2-5,NA,few,TRBV29-1,CSPFGQQETQYF,TGCAGCCCCTTTGGACAGCAAGAGACCCAGTACTTC
TRBJ2-1,TRBD2,few,TRBV7-8,CASSLLRGDYNEQFF,TGTGCCAGCAGCCTCCTGCGGGGGGATTACAATGAGCAGTTCTTC
TRBJ2-7,NA,many,TRBV6-5,CASNGQKVYEQYF,TGTGCCAGCAATGGACAGAAAGTCTACGAGCAGTACTTC
TRBJ2-7,TRBD2,NA,TRBV5-1,CASSPELAGIYEQYF,TGCGCCAGCAGCCCAGAACTAGCGGGAATCTACGAGCAGTACTTC
TRBJ2-7,TRBD2,many,TRBV4-3,CASSPTAGIEYEQYF,TGCGCCAGCAGCCCAACAGCGGGAATTGAGTACGAGCAGTACTTC
TRBJ2-1,TRBD1,few,TRBV29-1,CSVDRGRNEQFF,TGCAGCGTCGACAGGGGTAGAAATGAGCAGTTCTTC
TRBJ2-7,NA,NA,TRBV20-1,CSAALLEQYF,TGCAGTGCTGCCTTATTAGAGCAGTACTTC
TRBJ2-3,NA,few,TRBV6-4,CASSVVGGTDTQYF,TGTGCCAGCAGTGTTGTAGGCGGCACAGATACGCAGTATTTT
TRBJ2-7,TRBD2,many,TRBV7-2,CASSRTSGGAHEQYF,TGTGCCAGCAGCCGCACTAGCGGGGGGGCCCACGAGCAGTACTTC
TRBJ2-6,TRBD2,many,TRBV6-6,CASSYRAGDLSGANVLTF,TGTGCCAGCAGTTACAGAGCGGGGGATCTCTCTGGGGCCAACGTCCTGACTTTC
TRBJ2-3,TRBD1,NA,TRBV29-1,CSGTGAITDTQYF,TGCAGCGGGACAGGGGCGATCACAGATACGCAGTATTTT
TRBJ2-3,TRBD2,NA,TRBV10-3,CAISSGTSGDTQYF,TGTGCCATCAGCTCCGGGACTAGCGGAGATACGCAGTATTTT
TRBJ2-3,TRBD2,few,TRBV7-2,CASRASGSRTDTQYF,TGTGCCAGCAGGGCTAGCGGGAGTCGCACAGATACGCAGTATTTT
TRBJ2-2,NA,many,TRBV9,CASSVGWPGELFF,TGTGCCAGCAGCGTAGGGTGGCCCGGGGAGCTGTTTTTT
TRBJ2-5,TRBD2,NA,TRBV4-3,CASSQEGAGGPPLTQYF,TGCGCCAGCAGCCAAGAAGGAGCGGGGGGCCCTCCTTTGACCCAGTACTTC
TRBJ2-5,NA,few,TRBV6-2/TRBV6-3,CASSTRSGSLGWTQYF,TGTGCCAGCAGTACTCGATCGGGCAGCCTTGGGTGGACCCAGTACTTC
TRBJ2-1,NA,NA,TRBV20-1,CSASLLVYNEQFF,TGCAGTGCTAGTTTACTAGTTTACAATGAGCAGTTCTTC
TRBJ2-1,TRBD1,many,TRBV6-1,CASKNRDRGVHEQFF,TGTGCCAGCAAGAACCGGGACAGGGGAGTGCATGAGCAGTTCTTC
TRBJ1-4,TRBD1,NA,TRBV12-3/TRBV12-4,CASSLSDRANEKLFF,TGTGCCAGCAGTCTCTCAGACAGGGCTAATGAAAAACTGTTTTTT
TRBJ2-1,NA,many,TRBV7-2,CASSLEVGWYNEQFF,TGTGCCAGCAGCTTAGAGGTGGGATGGTACAATGAGCAGTTCTTC
TRBJ2-1,NA,many,TRBV4-3,CASSRLAGNNEQFF,TGCGCCAGCAGCCGGTTGGCGGGAAACAATGAGCAGTTCTTC
TRBJ2-1,NA,many,TRBV3-1,CASSPSGSEQFF,TGTGCCAGCAGTCCCTCAGGATCTGAGCAGTTCTTC
TRBJ1-1,TRBD1,many,TRBV6-5,CASSQQGRATEAFF,TGTGCCAGCAGCCAACAGGGGCGGGCGACTGAAGCTTTCTTT
TRBJ1-6,NA,medium-sized,TRBV7-9,CASSLGDFNSPLHF,TGTGCCAGCAGCTTGGGGGATTTTAATTCACCCCTCCACTTT
TRBJ2-3,NA,NA,TRBV9,CASSSGPSAQDTQYF,TGTGCCAGCAGCTCTGGCCCCTCAGCGCAGGATACGCAGTATTTT